This T cell receptor beta chain was profiled in a study of blood T cells in healthy people across ages. The sample holds a few counts of this clonotype. No antigen is known for it. Broader study findings: Donor CMV infection status was unknown, possibly confounding age-related changes in expanded clonotypes. Age showed a roughly linear inverse relationship with TCR beta diversity per million T cells. In these data, TCR beta diversity tracked strongly with naive T cell percentage.

CDR3 length equals 14 residues. V was clipped by 3 bases and J by 2 bases, with 9 bases between them. Germline-derived CDR1 and CDR2 are SGHTA and FQGNSA. The second PCR ran about 7 to 12 cycles with a sample-barcoded 5' primer and J-beta primers. A template-switch adaptor containing 12 random nucleotides labeled each cDNA molecule. Via MiXCR, TCRdb re-called the 5' RACE reads, giving one row per CDR3 protein. The sample comprises 1.5 million to 2 million distinct CDR3 sequences, 49% of which are singletons, and roughly 2.1% rests with the top ten. Sequencing was carried out using blood. The TCR originated in a woman aged 40 to 50 in good health. V gene TRBV7-2 combines with J gene TRBJ2-3; D ambiguous. The CDR3 DNA reads TGTGCCAGCAGCTTTAGTAGCATCACAGATACGCAGTATTTT. Residues: CASSFSSITDTQYF.